This T cell receptor beta chain came from a study of read filtering for tumor transcriptome and immune sequencing (dated by TCRdb to the early 2020s). Broadly, across the study: The cohort had around 18 male and approximately 15 female patients with a mean age of around 70 years, ranging from about 40 to 85. TCR-region mapped reads per sample ranged from about 4.05 to 11 million with IR-seq versus only roughly 80 to 1273 with RNA-seq. One of the main goals was to work out a read-filtering strategy for immune repertoire data, in particular whether clonotypes backed by only a single read should be removed. By revised international staging, about 8 patients were R-ISS I, some 16 were R-ISS II and about seven were R-ISS III. After DNase treatment, whole-transcriptome libraries were prepared using the TruSeq RNA Access Library Prep Kit. The study compared TCR repertoires from targeted immune repertoire sequencing and bulk whole-transcriptome sequencing run on the same bone marrow samples. The full study reports these points: Compared with RNA-seq, IR-seq captured clonotypes at much higher depth and more reliably, and a smaller IR-seq throughput was enough to identify most shared clonotypes. In IR-seq, approximately 80% of clonotypes but about 3.5% of total reads were represented by single-read clonotypes, whereas in RNA-seq, 65% to 75% of clonotypes and around 47% of reads were represented by single-read clonotypes. Removing single-read clonotypes increased the correlation between IR-seq and RNA-seq shared clonotype proportions. The sorted CD138-negative fraction was not purified T cells but a mixed bone marrow immune population.

TCR libraries were built from about 370 ng RNA with the Immunoverse kit, using molecular barcoded adaptors covering alpha/delta and beta/gamma chains. TCR library preparation was performed with the same RNA that was used for transcriptome sequencing. Sequencing of TCR libraries was carried out on an Illumina HiSeq 4000 with 2 x 150 cycles. The authors processed their data as follows. MiXCR aligned TCR reads to human V, D, J and C references and assembled the aligned reads into CDR3 clonotypes, with quality filtering and error correction included. The tcR package in R was used to analyze clonotype counts and gene usage diversity. Raw mapping reads were checked after the RNA-seq reads had been mapped by STAR aligner version 2.5.3a onto the human GRCh37 genome. To test how sequencing depth affected the clonotypes detected, IR-seq fastq files were randomly downsampled with Seqtk 1.3. TCRdb reran the public reads through fastp at Q25 and MiXCR, keeping productive beta chains. Each CDR3 protein gets just one entry, which takes the most common genes and DNA from the rows behind it. Clone size and V and J calls follow TCRdb, not the original study. This sample has about 9,200 distinct CDR3 sequences in its table, and roughly 15% of those were observed once. The ten most abundant clones make up less than 30% of the sample.

Bone marrow was sampled from every patient at the time of active disease. Isolation of bone marrow mononuclear cells was performed by Ficoll-Hypaque density gradient centrifugation. Myeloma plasma cells were removed and CD138-negative cells were obtained by negative selection following labeling with CD138 magnetic microbeads on a MACS separator. The purity of the isolated cells was checked by flow cytometry with CD138 antibodies on an Attune NxT. Total RNA was extracted using TRIzol reagent and was quantified on a NanoDrop spectrophotometer. Paired RNA-seq and IR-seq were performed on the CD138-negative bone marrow sample of each patient. The trim is 3 bases for V and 2 bases for J, with a gap of 6 bases between the germline ends. The germline V gene provides CDR1 SGHRS and CDR2 YFSETQ. From the cysteine through the phenylalanine, the CDR3 covers 12 amino acids. Only the CDR3 DNA is retained, 36 bases long and in frame from the first base.

This clonotype was seen many times. Its antigen target is currently unknown. Base qualities were left out, and no much larger clone turns up one base away. This clonotype was obtained from a donor at least 40 years old with multiple myeloma. Sequencing was carried out using a population of CD138-negative cells sorted from bone marrow. The cell subset or site label on this specimen signifies: bone marrow mononuclear cells depleted of CD138+ plasma/myeloma cells by negative magnetic selection. The chain couples TRBV5-1 to TRBJ2-7, with the D gene call left open. The CDR3 sequence is CASSSDAYEQYF. The bases read TGCGCCAGCAGCTCGGACGCCTACGAGCAGTACTTC.